The 19 T cell receptor beta chains below were found in one sample sequenced in a study of Graves' ophthalmopathy and Graves' hyperthyroidism (dated by TCRdb to 2017 to 2018). These reads were obtained on an Illumina HiSeq 2000. For repertoire sequencing, TCR beta CDR3 regions were amplified from RNA transcripts. The first round was an RT-PCR using HTBI primers with the Qiagen OneStep RT-PCR kit, and this first round was followed by a second-round multiplex PCR, then size selection and purification. TCRdb reprocessing: public reads trimmed at Q25 with fastp, clones called with MiXCR, in-frame beta chains kept. Every CDR3 protein is listed once, alongside the most common genes and DNA of its rows. Present in this sample are roughly 350,000 distinct CDR3 sequences, 15% to 20% of which were seen just once. 2% to 3% of the sample is taken by the ten largest. Sample: peripheral blood. The receptor source for this set is an adult woman with stable Graves' hyperthyroidism.

The CDR3 reads CASSEALESQETQYF. CDR3 coding DNA: TGTGCCAGCAGTGAAGCGCTCGAATCCCAAGAGACCCAGTACTTC. The chain employs TRBV2 and TRBJ2-5, with D unclear. The CDR3 is made up of 15 amino acids. Germline values: CDR1 SNHLY, CDR2 FYNNEI. Deletions cut 0 bases from V and 1 base from J, with 9 bases between.

In its sample, this clonotype was seen many times. J is TRBJ2-2 and V is TRBV15, with D perhaps matching TRBD1 (6 bases). The CDR3 totals 15 residues. Germline V gene sequence: CDR1 LNHNV, CDR2 YYDKDF (reference sequence). Deletions cut 5 bases from V and 1 base from J, with 11 bases between. The chain's CDR3 is CATSGGRLNTGELFF. In DNA, the CDR3 is TGTGCCACCAGCGGGGGCAGGCTGAACACCGGGGAGCTGTTTTTT. The whole variable domain, filled in from reference TRBV15 and TRBJ2-2, reads DAMVIQNPRYQVTQFGKPVTLSCSQTLNHNVMYWYQQKSSQAPKLLFHYYDKDFNNEADTPDNFQSRRPNTSFCFLDIRSPGLGDTAMYLCATSGGRLNTGELFFGEGSRLTVL.

Ten or more counts support this clonotype. The genes are TRBV20-1 and TRBJ1-5; D possibly corresponds to TRBD1 (5 bases). Germline-derived CDR1 and CDR2 are DFQATT and SNEGSKA (reference sequence). The CDR3 is 15 amino acids. The ends were cut back, 0 bases at V and 3 bases at J, with 12 bases in the middle. CDR3 amino acids: CSARDFKDNNQPQHF. Here the CDR3 DNA reads TGCAGTGCTAGAGATTTTAAGGACAACAATCAGCCCCAGCATTTT.

This clonotype has a count of ten or more. This sequence joins TRBV7-3 and TRBJ2-6; perhaps TRBD2 as D (5 bases). This CDR3 has 18 amino acids. In germline, CDR1 is SGHTA, CDR2 FQGTGA. V lost 1 base and J 0 bases, leaving 13 bases between the germline ends. The CDR3 region is CASSLRGQELSGANVLTF. The DNA for the CDR3 is TGTGCCAGCAGCTTAAGAGGGCAGGAGCTCTCTGGGGCCAACGTCCTGACTTTC.

In regard to this clonotype: Since a much larger clone is just one base distant, this may be a read error. CDR3 in DNA: TGTGCCAGCACCGGGACAGGGGACTACGAGCAGTACTTC. It is translated as CASTGTGDYEQYF. The V call is TRBV3-1, the J call TRBJ2-7; 10 nucleotides align to TRBD1. This CDR3 is built from 13 residues. Looked up from germline, CDR1 is LGHDT and CDR2 is YNNKEL (reference sequence). V was pared by 7 bases and J by 3 bases, with 3 bases of the junction left unmatched.

The rearrangement uses TRBV20-1 and TRBJ2-7; TRBD2 agrees at 8 bases. With 5 bases clipped from V and 0 bases from J, the junction kept 9 bases outside the gene matches. CDR1 DFQATT and CDR2 SNEGSKA come from the germline V gene (reference sequence). The CDR3 length is 15 residues. The chain's CDR3 is CSAPPGAGASYEQYF. DNA of the CDR3: TGCAGTGCTCCTCCCGGAGCGGGAGCCTCCTACGAGCAGTACTTC.

V usage is TRBV7-9 and J usage is TRBJ2-4; 8 bases line up with TRBD2. The CDR3 is 17 amino acids. V trimming: 6 bases; J trimming: 0 bases; junction bases outside the gene matches: 10. Germline V lookup: CDR1 SEHNR, CDR2 FQNEAQ (reference sequence). The CDR3 reads CASRGPSGLLAKNIQYF. The CDR3 DNA reads as TGTGCCAGCAGGGGACCTAGCGGGCTACTAGCCAAAAACATTCAGTACTTC.

This clonotype was recorded at least ten times. This chain connects TRBV7-3 to TRBJ2-2; tentatively, D is TRBD1 or TRBD2 (5 bases each). CDR1 is SGHTA and CDR2 is FQGTGA in the germline V gene. There are 13 residues in the CDR3. V lost 5 bases, J lost 8 bases, and 12 bases lay in between. Here the CDR3 reads CASSQGPLGELFF. The CDR3 nucleotides read TGTGCCAGCAGCCAGGGACCCCTGGGGGAGCTGTTTTTT.

This clonotype came up a few times. This sequence may be a read error, since a much larger clone differs from it by one base. V usage is TRBV11-2 and J usage is TRBJ1-2; TRBD1 aligns across 10 bases. The CDR3 has 16 residues. The germline V gene encodes CDR1 SGHAT and CDR2 FQNNGV. The CDR3 reads CASSTTGTGDAYGCTF. The DNA for the CDR3 is TGTGCCAGCAGCACAACCGGGACAGGGGACGCCTATGGCTGCACCTTC.

This clonotype was observed at least ten times. This sequence joins TRBV10-3 and TRBJ2-5, with TRBD2 matching over 7 bases. The CDR3 has 16 residues. V lost 2 bases to trimming and J lost 2 bases; unmatched junction nucleotides: 8. Germline CDR1 ENHRY, CDR2 SYGVKD. The CDR3 region has the DNA TGTGCCATCAGTGAGCCCGCGGGGGACGGACAAGAGACCCAGTACTTC. Amino acid sequence: CAISEPAGDGQETQYF.

The rearrangement links TRBV2 to TRBJ1-2; TRBD1 aligns across 7 bases. Germline loops: CDR1 SNHLY, CDR2 FYNNEI. This CDR3 comprises 14 residues. V was clipped by 6 bases and J by 2 bases; unmatched bases: 6. The CDR3 loop reads CASRRTGANYGYTF. DNA of the CDR3: TGTGCCAGCAGGAGGACAGGCGCAAACTATGGCTACACCTTC.

This clonotype came up many times. The chain is built from TRBV6-1 and TRBJ1-2; D possibly corresponds to TRBD1 (5 bases). The CDR3 loop spans 15 amino acids. CDR1 and CDR2 from the germline V gene are MNHNS and SASEGT. Trimming shortened V by 1 base and J by 4 bases, and 13 bases separated the two germline ends. CDR3 coding DNA: TGTGCCAGCAGTGAAGGGGGGTCAGGAATCTATGGCTACACCTTC. Its protein is CASSEGGSGIYGYTF.

In this sample, this clonotype turned up many times. The genes are TRBV6-5 and TRBJ1-2; TRBD1 is a possible D gene (6 bases). V lost 6 bases, J lost 0 bases, and 8 bases lay in between. CDR3 size: 13 residues. CDR1 and CDR2 (germline): MNHEY, SVGAGI. As DNA, the CDR3 is TGTGCCAGCAGACAGGGCTCTAACTATGGCTACACCTTC. Amino acids: CASRQGSNYGYTF.

This clonotype was found many times. V gene TRBV7-6 combines with J gene TRBJ2-5; TRBD1 agrees at 8 bases. This CDR3 is built from 14 residues. In germline, CDR1 is SGHVS, CDR2 FNYEAQ. The junction had 6 bases not matched to a gene; V was cut back by 5 bases and J by 4 bases. CDR3 amino acids: CASSPRTGRETQYF. The CDR3 region has the DNA TGTGCCAGCAGCCCAAGGACAGGGCGAGAGACCCAGTACTTC.

This clonotype was counted many times. J is TRBJ2-5 and V is TRBV20-1; D not certain. Germline CDR1 DFQATT, CDR2 SNEGSKA (reference sequence). Trimming left V 6 bases short and J 2 bases short, with 7 bases between. The CDR3 consists of 11 residues. CDR3 amino acids: CSAGFQETQYF. The CDR3 coding sequence is TGCAGTGCGGGATTTCAAGAGACCCAGTACTTC.

This clonotype has at least ten counts. This chain uses TRBV7-9 with TRBJ2-3; D gene ambiguous. Trimming stripped 5 bases from V and 3 bases from J, with 6 bases between. Germline values: CDR1 SEHNR, CDR2 FQNEAQ (reference sequence). The CDR3 has 12 amino acids. CDR3 sequence reads: CASSRLTDTQYF. CDR3 coding DNA: TGTGCCAGCAGCCGATTAACAGATACGCAGTATTTT.

V and J are TRBV30 and TRBJ2-5; TRBD2 agrees at 7 bases. The CDR3 has 15 amino acids. Germline V gene data show CDR1 as GTSNPN and CDR2 as SVGIG (reference sequence). V lost 0 bases to trimming and J lost 2 bases; unmatched junction nucleotides: 6. CDR3 sequence (DNA): TGTGCCTGGAGTGTAGCGGGATTTAGACAAGAGACCCAGTACTTC. Translated, it gives CAWSVAGFRQETQYF.

This clonotype was seen at least ten times. This chain joins TRBV6-6 and TRBJ1-1; D not resolved. This CDR3 has 13 residues. The V end was cut by 4 bases, the J end by 5 bases, with 11 bases between. Germline V CDR1 and CDR2: MNHNY, SVGAGI (reference sequence). Written as DNA, the CDR3 is TGTGCCAGCAGTTGGGATCTAGGGACTGAAGCTTTCTTT. The encoded protein is CASSWDLGTEAFF.

This clonotype has at least ten counts. This sequence joins TRBV20-1 and TRBJ2-7; 9 bases are shared with TRBD2. With V trimmed by 5 bases and J by 2 bases, 4 bases remained unmatched. The CDR3 runs to 13 residues. Germline assignment: CDR1 DFQATT and CDR2 SNEGSKA (reference sequence). The CDR3 protein is CSAESSGTYEQYF. The CDR3 nucleotides are TGCAGTGCTGAATCTAGCGGGACCTACGAGCAGTACTTC.